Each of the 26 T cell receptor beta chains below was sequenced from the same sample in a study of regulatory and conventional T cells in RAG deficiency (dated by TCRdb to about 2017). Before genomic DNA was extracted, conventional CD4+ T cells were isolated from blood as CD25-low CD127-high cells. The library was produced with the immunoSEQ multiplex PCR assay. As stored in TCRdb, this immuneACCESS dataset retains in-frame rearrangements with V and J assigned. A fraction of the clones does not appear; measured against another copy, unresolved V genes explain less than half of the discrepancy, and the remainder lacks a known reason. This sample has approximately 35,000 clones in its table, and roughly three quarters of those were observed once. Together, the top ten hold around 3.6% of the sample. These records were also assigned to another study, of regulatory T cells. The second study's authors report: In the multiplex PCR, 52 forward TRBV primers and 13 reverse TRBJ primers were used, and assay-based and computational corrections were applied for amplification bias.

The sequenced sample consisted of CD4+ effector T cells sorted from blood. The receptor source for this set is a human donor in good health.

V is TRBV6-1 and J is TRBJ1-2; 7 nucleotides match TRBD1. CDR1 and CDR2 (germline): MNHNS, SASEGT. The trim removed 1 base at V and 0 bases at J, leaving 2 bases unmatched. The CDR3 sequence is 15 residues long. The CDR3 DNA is TGTGCCAGCAGTGAAGGGGGGACAGCTAACTATGGCTACACCTTC. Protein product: CASSEGGTANYGYTF.

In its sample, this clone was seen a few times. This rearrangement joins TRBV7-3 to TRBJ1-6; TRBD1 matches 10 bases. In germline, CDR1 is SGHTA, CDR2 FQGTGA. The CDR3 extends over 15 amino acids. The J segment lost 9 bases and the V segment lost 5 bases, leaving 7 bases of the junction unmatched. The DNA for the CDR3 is TGTGCCAGCAGCCTAGGACAGGGGGTGGGTTCACCCCTCCACTTT. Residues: CASSLGQGVGSPLHF.

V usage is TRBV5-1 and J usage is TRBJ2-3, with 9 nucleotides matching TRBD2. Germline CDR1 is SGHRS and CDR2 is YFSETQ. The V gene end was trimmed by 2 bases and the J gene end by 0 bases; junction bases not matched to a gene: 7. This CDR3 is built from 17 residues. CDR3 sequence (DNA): TGCGCCAGCAGCTTTTTCGCGGGGGGGCCAAGCACAGATACGCAGTATTTT. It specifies CASSFFAGGPSTDTQYF.

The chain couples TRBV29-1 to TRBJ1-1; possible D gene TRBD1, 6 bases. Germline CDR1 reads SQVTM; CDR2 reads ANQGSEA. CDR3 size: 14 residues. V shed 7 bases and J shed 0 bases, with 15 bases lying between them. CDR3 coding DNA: TGCAGCGGGGGGGAAGGACAGATGAACACTGAAGCTTTCTTT. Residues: CSGGEGQMNTEAFF. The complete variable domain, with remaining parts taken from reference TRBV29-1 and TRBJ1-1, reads SAVISQKPSRDICQRGTSLTIQCQVDSQVTMMFWYRQQPGQSLTLIATANQGSEATYESGFVIDKFPISRPNLTFSTLTVSNMSPEDSSIYLCSGGEGQMNTEAFFGQGTRLTVV.

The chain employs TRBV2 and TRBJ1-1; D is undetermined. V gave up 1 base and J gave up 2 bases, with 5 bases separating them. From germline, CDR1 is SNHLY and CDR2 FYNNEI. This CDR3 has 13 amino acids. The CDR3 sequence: CASSEVENTEAFF. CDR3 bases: TGTGCCAGCAGTGAAGTTGAAAACACTGAAGCTTTCTTT.

This CDR3 is CASCGHNYGYTF. The CDR3, as DNA: TGTGCCAGCTGTGGACATAACTATGGCTACACCTTC. This sequence joins TRBV5-4 and TRBJ1-2; maybe TRBD1 (5 bases). The CDR3 runs to 12 residues. Germline CDR1 SGHNT, CDR2 YYREEE (reference sequence). V was shortened by 7 bases and J by 1 base, with 8 bases between the two germline ends. Drawing the rest from reference TRBV5-4 and TRBJ1-2, the complete variable domain is ETGVTQSPTHLIKTRGQQVTLRCSSQSGHNTVSWYQQALGQGPQFIFQYYREEENGRGNFPPRFSGLQFPNYSSELNVNALELDDSALYLCASCGHNYGYTFGSGTRLTVV.

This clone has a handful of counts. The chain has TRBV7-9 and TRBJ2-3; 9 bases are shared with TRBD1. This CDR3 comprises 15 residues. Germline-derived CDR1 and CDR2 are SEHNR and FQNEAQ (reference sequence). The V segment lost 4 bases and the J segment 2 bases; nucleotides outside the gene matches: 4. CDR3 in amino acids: CASSSGQGHTDTQYF. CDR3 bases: TGTGCCAGCAGCTCCGGACAGGGGCACACAGATACGCAGTATTTT.

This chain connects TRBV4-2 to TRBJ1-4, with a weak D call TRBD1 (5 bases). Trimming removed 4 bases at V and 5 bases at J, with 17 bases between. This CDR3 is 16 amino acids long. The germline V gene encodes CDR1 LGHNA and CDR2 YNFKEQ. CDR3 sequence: CASSPTIGAANEKLFF. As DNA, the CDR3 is TGTGCCAGCAGCCCTACAATAGGGGCGGCAAATGAAAAACTGTTTTTT.

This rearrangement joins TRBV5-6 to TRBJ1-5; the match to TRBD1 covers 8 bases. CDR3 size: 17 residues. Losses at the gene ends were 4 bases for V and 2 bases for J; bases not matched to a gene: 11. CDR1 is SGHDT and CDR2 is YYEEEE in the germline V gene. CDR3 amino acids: CASSRWTGWAGNQPQHF. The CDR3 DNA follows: TGTGCCAGCAGCCGATGGACAGGGTGGGCCGGCAATCAGCCCCAGCATTTT.

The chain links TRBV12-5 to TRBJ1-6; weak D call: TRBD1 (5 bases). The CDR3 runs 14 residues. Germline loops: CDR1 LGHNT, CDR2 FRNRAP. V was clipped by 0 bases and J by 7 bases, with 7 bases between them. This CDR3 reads CASGLVWGNSPLHF. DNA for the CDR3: TGTGCTAGTGGTTTGGTATGGGGGAATTCACCCCTCCACTTT.

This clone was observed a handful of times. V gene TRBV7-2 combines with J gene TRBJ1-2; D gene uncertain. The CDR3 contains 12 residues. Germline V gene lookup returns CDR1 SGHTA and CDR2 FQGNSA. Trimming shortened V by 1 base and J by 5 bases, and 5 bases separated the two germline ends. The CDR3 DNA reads TGTGCCAGCAGCTTAGTCCAGTATGGCTACACCTTC. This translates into CASSLVQYGYTF.

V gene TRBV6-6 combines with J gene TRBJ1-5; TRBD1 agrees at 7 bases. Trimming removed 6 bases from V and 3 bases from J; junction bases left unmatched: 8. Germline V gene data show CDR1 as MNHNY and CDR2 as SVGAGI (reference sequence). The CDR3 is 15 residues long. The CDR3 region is CASRWDSGYNQPQHF. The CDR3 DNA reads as TGTGCCAGCAGGTGGGACAGCGGTTACAATCAGCCCCAGCATTTT.

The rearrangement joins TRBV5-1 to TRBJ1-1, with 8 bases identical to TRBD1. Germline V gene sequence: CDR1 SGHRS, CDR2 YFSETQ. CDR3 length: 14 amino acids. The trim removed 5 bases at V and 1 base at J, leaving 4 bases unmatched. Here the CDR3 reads CASRGGTGNTEAFF. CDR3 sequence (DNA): TGCGCCAGCAGAGGCGGGACAGGGAACACTGAAGCTTTCTTT.

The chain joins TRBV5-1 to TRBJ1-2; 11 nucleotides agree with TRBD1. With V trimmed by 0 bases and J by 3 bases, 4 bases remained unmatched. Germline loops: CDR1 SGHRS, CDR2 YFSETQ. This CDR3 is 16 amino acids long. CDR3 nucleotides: TGCGCCAGCAGCTTGGCTCCGGGACAGGGGGACTATGGCTACACCTTC. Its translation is CASSLAPGQGDYGYTF.

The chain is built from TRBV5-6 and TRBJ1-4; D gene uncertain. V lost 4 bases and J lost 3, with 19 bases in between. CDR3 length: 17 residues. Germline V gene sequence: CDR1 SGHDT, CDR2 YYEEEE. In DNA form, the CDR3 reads TGTGCCAGCAGCCTCTTCGGAGGGCGGGGTGCTAATGAAAAACTGTTTTTT. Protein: CASSLFGGRGANEKLFF.

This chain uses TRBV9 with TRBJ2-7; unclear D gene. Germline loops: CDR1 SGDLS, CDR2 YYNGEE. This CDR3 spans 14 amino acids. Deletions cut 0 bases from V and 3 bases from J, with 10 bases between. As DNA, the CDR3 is TGTGCCAGCAGCGTAGCGGTTCAGAACTACGAGCAGTACTTC. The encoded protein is CASSVAVQNYEQYF.

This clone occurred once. The CDR3 DNA reads as TGTGCCAGCTCACCTCAGGGGGCCGGAACTAATGAAAAACTGTTTTTT. Translating it yields CASSPQGAGTNEKLFF. This chain connects TRBV18 to TRBJ1-4; 8 bases line up with TRBD1. The CDR3 has 16 residues. V trimming: 3 bases; J trimming: 1 base; junction bases outside the gene matches: 4. CDR1 is KGHSH, CDR2 LQKENI, per germline.

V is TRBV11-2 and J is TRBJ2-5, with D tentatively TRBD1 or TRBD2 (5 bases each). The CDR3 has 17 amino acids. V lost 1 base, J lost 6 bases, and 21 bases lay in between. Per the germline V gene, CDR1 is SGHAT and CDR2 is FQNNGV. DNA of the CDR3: TGTGCCAGCAGCTTAGGGTCGGGGACCACACTCCCCAAGACCCAGTACTTC. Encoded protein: CASSLGSGTTLPKTQYF.

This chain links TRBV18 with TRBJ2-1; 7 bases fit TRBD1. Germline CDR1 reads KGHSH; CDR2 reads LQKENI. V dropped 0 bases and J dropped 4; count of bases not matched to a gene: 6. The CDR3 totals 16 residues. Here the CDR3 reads CASSPPKNRGYNEQFF. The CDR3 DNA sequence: TGTGCCAGCTCACCACCGAAGAACAGGGGTTACAATGAGCAGTTCTTC.

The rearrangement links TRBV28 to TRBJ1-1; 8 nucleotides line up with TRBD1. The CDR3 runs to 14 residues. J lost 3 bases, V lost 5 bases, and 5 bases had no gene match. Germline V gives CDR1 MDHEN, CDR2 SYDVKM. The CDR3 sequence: CASSNHRGDTEAFF. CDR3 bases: TGTGCCAGCAGTAACCACAGGGGGGACACTGAAGCTTTCTTT.

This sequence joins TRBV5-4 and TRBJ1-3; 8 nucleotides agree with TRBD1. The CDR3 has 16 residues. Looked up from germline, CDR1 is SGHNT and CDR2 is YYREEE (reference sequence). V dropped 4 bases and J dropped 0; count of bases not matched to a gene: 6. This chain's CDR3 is CASSPRTGSSGNTIYF. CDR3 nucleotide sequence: TGTGCCAGCAGCCCCCGGACAGGGAGCTCTGGAAACACCATATATTTT. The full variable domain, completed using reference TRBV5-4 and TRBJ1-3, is ETGVTQSPTHLIKTRGQQVTLRCSSQSGHNTVSWYQQALGQGPQFIFQYYREEENGRGNFPPRFSGLQFPNYSSELNVNALELDDSALYLCASSPRTGSSGNTIYFGEGSWLTVV.

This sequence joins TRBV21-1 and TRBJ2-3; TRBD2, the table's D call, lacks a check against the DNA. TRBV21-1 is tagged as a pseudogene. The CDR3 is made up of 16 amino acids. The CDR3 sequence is CASSKARRRVMDTQYF. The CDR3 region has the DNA TGTGCCAGCAGCAAAGCTAGGAGGAGGGTGATGGATACGCAGTATTTT.

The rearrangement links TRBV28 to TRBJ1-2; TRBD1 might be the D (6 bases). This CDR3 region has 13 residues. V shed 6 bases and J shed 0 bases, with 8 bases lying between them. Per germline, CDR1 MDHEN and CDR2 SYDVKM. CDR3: CASRPGANYGYTF. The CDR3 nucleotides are TGTGCCAGCAGACCAGGGGCTAACTATGGCTACACCTTC.

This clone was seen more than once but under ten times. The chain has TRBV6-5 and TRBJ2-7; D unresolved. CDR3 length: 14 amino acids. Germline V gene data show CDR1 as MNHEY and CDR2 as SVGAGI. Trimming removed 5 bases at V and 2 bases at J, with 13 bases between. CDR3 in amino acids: CASSPDRGTYEQYF. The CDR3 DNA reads TGTGCCAGCAGTCCTGATAGAGGTACCTACGAGCAGTACTTC.

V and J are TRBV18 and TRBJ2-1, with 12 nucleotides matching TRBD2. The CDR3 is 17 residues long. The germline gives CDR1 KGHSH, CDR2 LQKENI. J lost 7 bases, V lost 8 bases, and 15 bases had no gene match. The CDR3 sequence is CASANQRLAGVGNEQFF. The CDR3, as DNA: TGTGCCAGCGCAAACCAGAGACTAGCGGGGGTGGGTAATGAGCAGTTCTTC.

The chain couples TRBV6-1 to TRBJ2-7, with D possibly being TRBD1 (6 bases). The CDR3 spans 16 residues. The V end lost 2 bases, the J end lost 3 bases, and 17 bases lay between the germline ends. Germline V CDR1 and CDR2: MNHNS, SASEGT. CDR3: CASSEKWTEQSYEQYF. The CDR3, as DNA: TGTGCCAGCAGTGAAAAATGGACAGAACAAAGCTACGAGCAGTACTTC.